These T cell receptor beta chains were read from a single sample in a study of blood T cell repertoires in COVID-19. Libraries were prepared by immunoSEQ multiplex PCR; TCRdb keeps only in-frame clonotypes and omits some of them. The sample carries about 370,000 clones, roughly 90% recorded once. The sequenced material came from peripheral blood. The receptors were sampled from a woman in her thirties with COVID-19, enrolled during active disease. Both conserved end residues are part of each CDR3. A D gene is named only where the DNA matches it firmly. A row's size may be missing; if present it is once, few, many or a size class.

J	V	size	D	CDR3	DNA
TRBJ1-1	TRBV5-6	-	-	CASSTGRTEAFF	TGTGCCAGCAGCACAGGGAGAACTGAAGCTTTCTTT
TRBJ1-2	TRBV4-3	-	TRBD1	CASSQETGDGYTF	TGCGCCAGCAGCCAAGAGACAGGGGATGGCTACACCTTC
TRBJ2-7	TRBV5-1	-	TRBD1	CASSLGDRGSYEQYF	TGCGCCAGCAGCTTGGGAGACAGGGGCTCCTACGAGCAGTACTTC
TRBJ2-7	TRBV5-1	-	TRBD1	CASSLLGGPDRGSGYEQYF	TGCGCCAGCAGCTTGTTGGGAGGACCGGACAGGGGATCAGGGTACGAGCAGTACTTC
TRBJ1-3	TRBV7-2	once	-	CASSFLDRIGNTIYF	TGTGCCAGCAGCTTTCTCGACAGGATAGGAAACACCATATATTTT
TRBJ2-1	TRBV5-1	-	TRBD2	CASRASLAGNNEQFF	TGCGCCAGCCGTGCCTCCCTAGCGGGGAACAATGAGCAGTTCTTC
TRBJ1-2	TRBV24-1	-	-	CATSDGGSYGYTF	TGTGCCACCAGTGATGGAGGCAGCTATGGCTACACCTTC
TRBJ1-1	TRBV2	few	-	CASSEEFRDYTEAFF	TGTGCCAGCAGTGAAGAGTTCAGGGACTACACTGAAGCTTTCTTT
TRBJ1-5	TRBV15	-	-	CATSTWGDSNQPQHF	TGTGCCACTTCAACGTGGGGGGATAGCAATCAGCCCCAGCATTTT
TRBJ1-6	TRBV14	-	TRBD1	CASSLRQGASSPLHF	TGTGCCAGCAGCCTCCGGCAGGGGGCCAGTTCACCCCTCCACTTT
TRBJ1-3	TRBV29-1	few	TRBD1	CSVEVQGARGNTIYF	TGCAGCGTTGAAGTCCAGGGGGCGCGTGGAAACACCATATATTTT
TRBJ1-5	TRBV12-3/TRBV12-4	-	-	CASTLGAEQPQHF	TGTGCCAGCACCCTGGGGGCGGAACAGCCCCAGCATTTT
TRBJ2-3	TRBV29-1	-	-	CSVELALRTDTQYF	TGCAGCGTTGAACTAGCGCTCCGCACAGATACGCAGTATTTT
TRBJ2-1	TRBV5-1	-	-	CASSLAGAVYNEQFF	TGCGCCAGCAGCTTGGCAGGGGCCGTTTACAATGAGCAGTTCTTC